Below are 10 T cell receptor beta chains sequenced from a single sample in a study of Graves' ophthalmopathy and Graves' hyperthyroidism. Amplified material comprised TCR beta CDR3 regions derived from RNA transcripts. Second-round multiplex PCR came after a first-round RT-PCR that employed HTBI primers. TCRdb re-derived calls from the multiplex PCR reads in MiXCR, one entry per CDR3 protein. This repertoire shows 660,000 or so distinct CDR3 sequences, roughly 39% found once; its top ten account for about 3.3%. The sample consisted of peripheral blood. The receptors come from an adult man with Graves' ophthalmopathy.

This clonotype has ten or more counts. This chain links TRBV12-3 or TRBV12-4 with TRBJ1-5, with no clear D. V was trimmed by 2 bases and J by 5 bases, leaving 4 bases between them. This CDR3 region has 12 residues. The CDR3 nucleotides read TGTGCCAGCAGTTTATCCCATCAGCCCCAGCATTTT. This gives the protein CASSLSHQPQHF.

The rearrangement links TRBV5-1 to TRBJ1-1; a weak D match, TRBD1 (5 bases). CDR3 size: 13 residues. In germline, CDR1 is SGHRS, CDR2 YFSETQ. Trimming pared 3 bases from V and 7 bases from J, leaving 13 bases between. CDR3: CASSWGEGIEAFF. In DNA form, the CDR3 reads TGCGCCAGCAGCTGGGGAGAGGGGATTGAAGCTTTCTTT. Looking up the rest from reference TRBV5-1 and TRBJ1-1 gives the full variable domain: KAGVTQTPRYLIKTRGQQVTLSCSPISGHRSVSWYQQTPGQGLQFLFEYFSETQRNKGNFPGRFSGRQFSNSRSEMNVSTLELGDSALYLCASSWGEGIEAFFGQGTRLTVV.

At least ten counts were recorded for this clonotype. This chain uses TRBV7-8 with TRBJ2-2; 8 bases align to TRBD1. This CDR3 has 14 residues. The trim removed 5 bases at V and 7 bases at J, leaving 6 bases unmatched. Per the germline V gene, CDR1 is SGHVS and CDR2 is FQNEAQ. Here the CDR3 DNA reads TGTGCCAGCAGCCTCGGACAGGGAGACGGGGAGCTGTTTTTT. This translates into CASSLGQGDGELFF. Using reference TRBV7-8 and TRBJ2-2 for the parts outside the CDR3, the full variable domain is GAGVSQSPRYKVAKRGQDVALRCDPISGHVSLFWYQQALGQGPEFLTYFQNEAQLDKSGLPSDRFFAERPEGSVSTLKIQRTQQEDSAVYLCASSLGQGDGELFFGEGSRLTVL.

This clonotype was seen more than once but under ten times. Here the CDR3 DNA reads TGTGCCAGCAGCCAGGGGACAGGGACCTCCTACGAGCAGTACTTC. This sequence encodes CASSQGTGTSYEQYF. The rearrangement uses TRBV5-4 and TRBJ2-7; 9 positions agree with TRBD1. Trimming took 4 bases from V and 0 from J; bases not matched to a gene: 5. CDR3 length equals 15 residues. Germline V gene lookup returns CDR1 SGHNT and CDR2 YYREEE (reference sequence).

This clonotype has a count of ten or more. The V and J genes are TRBV14 and TRBJ1-6, with TRBD1 matching 8 bases. V lost 3 bases, J lost 9 bases, and 7 bases stayed unmatched. Germline-derived CDR1 and CDR2 are SGHDN and FVKESK. CDR3 length: 15 residues. CDR3 bases: TGTGCCAGCAGCCAGCTGACAGGGGTAGGTTCACCCCTCCACTTT. Residues: CASSQLTGVGSPLHF. Supplemented by reference TRBV14 and TRBJ1-6, the full variable domain reads EAGVTQFPSHSVIEKGQTVTLRCDPISGHDNLYWYRRVMGKEIKFLLHFVKESKQDESGMPNNRFLAERTGGTYSTLKVQPAELEDSGVYFCASSQLTGVGSPLHFGNGTRLTVT.

Note on this clonotype: Possible read error: a much larger clone is one base away. The rearrangement uses TRBV20-1 and TRBJ2-6; perhaps TRBD1 as D (5 bases). Per the germline V gene, CDR1 is DFQATT and CDR2 is SNEGSKA (reference sequence). V was shortened by 0 bases and J by 6 bases, with 12 bases between the two germline ends. The CDR3 totals 15 residues. As DNA, the CDR3 is TGCAGTGCTAGAGAGTACAGGTCCGAGGCCAACGTCCTGACTTTC. This translates into CSAREYRSEANVLTF.

V gene TRBV7-8 combines with J gene TRBJ1-5; possible D gene TRBD1, 5 bases. V lost 1 base to trimming and J lost 3 bases, with 22 bases between them. The CDR3 covers 19 residues. Germline V gene lookup returns CDR1 SGHVS and CDR2 FQNEAQ. The CDR3 region has the DNA TGTGCCAGCAGCTTAGTGACCCGACAGCTTATGAATGACAATCAGCCCCAGCATTTT. Translation: CASSLVTRQLMNDNQPQHF. Together with reference TRBV7-8 and TRBJ1-5, the CDR3 gives the full variable domain: GAGVSQSPRYKVAKRGQDVALRCDPISGHVSLFWYQQALGQGPEFLTYFQNEAQLDKSGLPSDRFFAERPEGSVSTLKIQRTQQEDSAVYLCASSLVTRQLMNDNQPQHFGDGTRLSIL.

In this sample, this clonotype turned up many times. V usage is TRBV12-3 or TRBV12-4 and J usage is TRBJ2-5; 9 nucleotides match TRBD2. This CDR3 spans 14 amino acids. The V gene end was trimmed by 8 bases and the J gene end by 1 base; junction bases not matched to a gene: 5. The CDR3 loop is CASGLTSGQETQYF. The CDR3 DNA reads TGTGCCAGCGGTCTGACTAGCGGCCAAGAGACCCAGTACTTC.

This chain connects TRBV10-3 to TRBJ1-4; TRBD1 matches 7 bases. The CDR3 is made up of 14 amino acids. Germline V gene sequence: CDR1 ENHRY, CDR2 SYGVKD. V shed 4 bases and J 8 bases; nucleotides not matched to a gene: 7. DNA of the CDR3: TGTGCCATCAGTGTCCCAGGGGGAGAGGAAAAACTGTTTTTT. Protein: CAISVPGGEEKLFF.

This clonotype was picked up many times. The gene calls are TRBV20-1 and TRBJ2-5, with 15 bases matching TRBD2. Trimming at V came to 5 bases and at J to 3 bases, leaving 1 base not matched to a gene. Germline V gene lookup returns CDR1 DFQATT and CDR2 SNEGSKA (reference sequence). The CDR3 runs 14 residues. This CDR3 is CSAGLAGGKETQYF. Here the CDR3 DNA reads TGCAGTGCTGGACTAGCGGGGGGGAAAGAGACCCAGTACTTC.